This TCR beta chain was documented in a study of blood T cells in healthy people across ages. The CDR3 contains 18 residues. The germline CDR1 and CDR2 sequences are SGHNT and YYREEE (reference sequence). The V segment lost 0 bases and the J segment 5 bases; nucleotides outside the gene matches: 10. The second PCR ran about 6 to 12 cycles with a sample-barcoded 5' primer and J-beta primers. TCRdb recomputed calls from the 5' RACE reads with MiXCR, one row per CDR3 protein. The sample carries 750,000 to 950,000 distinct CDR3 sequences, approximately 53% recorded once. Sequencing was done on a sample of blood. This TCR came from a man older than 75 in good health. The genes are TRBV5-4 and TRBJ2-2; 10 bases line up with TRBD1. CDR3 region: CASSLGVLTGGRTGELFF. DNA of the CDR3: TGTGCCAGCAGCTTGGGGGTCCTGACAGGGGGCCGAACCGGGGAGCTGTTTTTT. The full variable domain, in which reference TRBV5-4 and TRBJ2-2 provide the parts outside the CDR3, is ETGVTQSPTHLIKTRGQQVTLRCSSQSGHNTVSWYQQALGQGPQFIFQYYREEENGRGNFPPRFSGLQFPNYSSELNVNALELDDSALYLCASSLGVLTGGRTGELFFGEGSRLTVL.